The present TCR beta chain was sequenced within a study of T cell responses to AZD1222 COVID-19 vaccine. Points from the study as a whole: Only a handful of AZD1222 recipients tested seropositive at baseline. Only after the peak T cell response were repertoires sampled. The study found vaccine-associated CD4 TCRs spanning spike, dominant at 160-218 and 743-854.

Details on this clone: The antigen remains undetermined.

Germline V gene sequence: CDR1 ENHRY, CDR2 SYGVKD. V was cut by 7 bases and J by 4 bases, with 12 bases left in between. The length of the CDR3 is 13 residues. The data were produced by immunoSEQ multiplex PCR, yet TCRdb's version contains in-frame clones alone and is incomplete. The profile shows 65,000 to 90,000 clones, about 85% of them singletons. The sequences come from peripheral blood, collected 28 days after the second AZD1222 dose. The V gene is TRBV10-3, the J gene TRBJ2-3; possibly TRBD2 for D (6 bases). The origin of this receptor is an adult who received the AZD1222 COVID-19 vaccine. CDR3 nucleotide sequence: TGTGCCATCACCGGAGGGGAGGCAGATACGCAGTATTTT. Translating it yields CAITGGEADTQYF.